The source of this TCR beta chain is a study of HIV-infected patients and healthy controls. Germline CDR1 is SGHTS and CDR2 is YDEGEE. With 2 bases removed from V and 10 bases from J, the gap between germline ends came to 7 bases. The CDR3 has 12 residues. This clonotype was picked up a small number of times. TCRdb itself ran the 5' RACE reads through MiXCR, one entry per CDR3 protein. The data contain tens of thousands of distinct CDR3 sequences, under 25% of them singletons. The V gene is TRBV5-8, the J gene TRBJ1-6; D ambiguous. The origin of this receptor is a human donor in good health. The sample was CD4+ T cells from blood. CDR3 bases: TGTGCCAGCAGCTTTTTCAACTCACCCCTCCACTTT. Translating gives CASSFFNSPLHF.